This is a list of T cell receptor beta chains from one sample in a study of cytomegalovirus exposure and HLA in healthy donors. Clones were sequenced by immunoSEQ multiplex PCR, and TCRdb holds only the in-frame ones, with some missing. The sample lists 160,000 or so clones, approximately 80% occurring once. The sample was PBMCs. Every receptor here comes from a man aged 25 to 40 in good health and CMV-seronegative. Each CDR3 is given with its conserved first and last residue. D genes are given only for firm matches. Clone size is not always given. Where it is, it says once, few, many or a class for expanded clones.

j_gene: TRBJ1-5; d_gene: .; v_gene: TRBV19; abundance: .; CDR3aa: CASSIKGDQPQHF; CDR3nt: TGTGCCAGTAGTATAAAGGGGGATCAGCCCCAGCATTTT
j_gene: TRBJ1-1; d_gene: TRBD1; v_gene: TRBV30; abundance: .; CDR3aa: CAFWGDRGEAFF; CDR3nt: TGTGCCTTTTGGGGGGACAGGGGTGAAGCTTTCTTT
j_gene: TRBJ1-1; d_gene: TRBD1; v_gene: TRBV28; abundance: .; CDR3aa: CASSLTRRGHDEAFF; CDR3nt: TGTGCCAGCAGTTTAACCCGCAGGGGGCACGATGAAGCTTTCTTT
j_gene: TRBJ1-1; d_gene: .; v_gene: TRBV6-5; abundance: few; CDR3aa: CASSPLGGTEAFF; CDR3nt: TGTGCCAGCAGCCCACTTGGGGGGACTGAAGCTTTCTTT
j_gene: TRBJ2-7; d_gene: .; v_gene: TRBV13; abundance: .; CDR3aa: CASSFGGTGPSYEQYF; CDR3nt: TGTGCCAGCAGCTTCGGGGGGACAGGTCCCTCCTACGAGCAGTACTTC
j_gene: TRBJ1-4; d_gene: .; v_gene: TRBV6-5; abundance: .; CDR3aa: CASRRQLVGEKLFF; CDR3nt: TGTGCCAGCAGACGACAGTTGGTGGGTGAAAAACTGTTTTTT
j_gene: TRBJ1-3; d_gene: .; v_gene: TRBV5-1; abundance: .; CDR3aa: CASSLAAGGNTIYF; CDR3nt: TGCGCCAGCAGCTTGGCGGCAGGGGGAAACACCATATATTTT
j_gene: TRBJ2-2; d_gene: TRBD2; v_gene: TRBV2; abundance: .; CDR3aa: CASVSSGGGVGELFF; CDR3nt: TGTGCCAGCGTATCGTCGGGAGGGGGAGTCGGGGAGCTGTTTTTT
j_gene: TRBJ2-1; d_gene: TRBD2; v_gene: TRBV5-6; abundance: .; CDR3aa: CASSLEAGDYPDHNEQFF; CDR3nt: TGTGCCAGCAGCTTGGAAGCGGGGGACTACCCGGACCACAATGAGCAGTTCTTC
j_gene: TRBJ2-7; d_gene: TRBD2; v_gene: TRBV7-9; abundance: .; CDR3aa: CASSLAGSGRAMYEQYF; CDR3nt: TGTGCCAGCAGCTTAGCAGGGAGCGGGAGGGCCATGTACGAGCAGTACTTC